The 9 T cell receptor beta chains presented below share a single source sample, sequenced in a study of cytomegalovirus exposure and HLA in healthy donors. Here immunoSEQ multiplex PCR was the method, and the copy in TCRdb shows in-frame clones only, minus some. The table lists 150,000 to 200,000 clones, roughly 82% of them singletons. Sequenced sample: PBMCs. The receptors derive from a woman between 18 and 29 years old in good health and CMV-seronegative.

V is TRBV18 and J is TRBJ2-7; a possible D gene is TRBD2 (6 bases). The CDR3 runs to 16 residues. Trimming removed 3 bases at V and 0 bases at J, with 15 bases between. In germline, CDR1 is KGHSH, CDR2 LQKENI. CDR3 residues: CASSPRDGGTSYEQYF. As DNA, the CDR3 is TGTGCCAGCTCACCTCGGGATGGGGGGACCTCCTACGAGCAGTACTTC.

The genes are TRBV5-1 and TRBJ2-3; 11 nucleotides line up with TRBD2. This CDR3 has 16 amino acids. Germline V gives CDR1 SGHRS, CDR2 YFSETQ. V shed 0 bases, J shed 6 bases, and the junction held 6 bases outside the gene matches. The CDR3: CASSLGHSGGADTQYF. Here the CDR3 DNA reads TGCGCCAGCAGCTTGGGTCATAGCGGGGGGGCCGATACGCAGTATTTT.

The rearrangement uses TRBV19 and TRBJ2-2; 7 bases align to TRBD1. The CDR3 loop spans 14 amino acids. CDR1 is LNHDA and CDR2 is SQIVND in the germline V gene (reference sequence). Trimming removed 1 base from V and 5 bases from J; junction bases left unmatched: 1. The CDR3 DNA is TGTGCCAGTAGTATAGGGGGACAGACCGGGGAGCTGTTTTTT. Protein sequence: CASSIGGQTGELFF.

The chain recombines TRBV19 with TRBJ1-1; TRBD1 matches at 11 bases. Per the germline V gene, CDR1 is LNHDA and CDR2 is SQIVND (reference sequence). V dropped 9 bases and J dropped 3; count of bases not matched to a gene: 6. The CDR3 is made up of 14 amino acids. CDR3 in amino acids: CASRTGGADTEAFF. CDR3 nucleotide sequence: TGTGCCAGCAGGACAGGGGGCGCGGACACTGAAGCTTTCTTT.

Comment on this clone: The junction and the germline gene differ at one end; a read error may be behind it. The chain is built from TRBV10-2 and TRBJ1-2; tentatively, D is TRBD1 (5 bases). This CDR3 spans 13 amino acids. Germline-derived CDR1 and CDR2 are WSHSY and SAAADI. As DNA, the CDR3 is TGCGCCAGCAGTGAGATACGGGACTACGGCTACACCTTC. Translation: CASSEIRDYGYTF.

The V call is TRBV4-1, the J call TRBJ2-5; 14 bases are a match to TRBD2. V lost 6 bases to trimming and J lost 5 bases; unmatched junction nucleotides: 5. This CDR3 region has 15 residues. CDR1 is MGHRA and CDR2 is YSYEKL in the germline V gene. DNA for the CDR3: TGCGCCAGCAGGGGACTAGCGGGAGCTTCGGAGACCCAGTACTTC. As protein: CASRGLAGASETQYF.

This chain links TRBV18 with TRBJ1-5; 9 bases agree with TRBD1. The CDR3 runs to 15 residues. V gave up 2 bases and J gave up 7 bases; unmatched junction bases: 6. In germline, CDR1 is KGHSH, CDR2 LQKENI. CDR3 in amino acids: CASSPGTGFGQPQHF. The CDR3 DNA sequence: TGTGCCAGCTCACCAGGGACAGGGTTTGGCCAGCCCCAGCATTTT.

The rearrangement links TRBV27 to TRBJ2-7, with 10 bases matching TRBD1. The CDR3 is 16 amino acids. The germline V gene encodes CDR1 MNHEY and CDR2 SMNVEV (reference sequence). J was trimmed by 2 bases and V by 5 bases; bases with no gene match: 9. The CDR3 loop reads CASSLGSGTGAYEQYF. The CDR3 DNA sequence: TGTGCCAGCAGTCTCGGATCCGGGACAGGGGCCTACGAGCAGTACTTC.

With regard to this clone: Distinct nucleotide sequences in the sample also encode this CDR3. The chain's CDR3 is CASSIGGSYNEQFF. The CDR3 DNA reads as TGTGCCAGTAGTATAGGCGGGAGCTACAATGAGCAGTTCTTC. The rearrangement joins TRBV19 to TRBJ2-1, with 7 bases that match TRBD2. The CDR3 contains 14 residues. The V segment lost 1 base and the J segment 3 bases; nucleotides outside the gene matches: 0. Germline V gives CDR1 LNHDA, CDR2 SQIVND (reference sequence). Using reference TRBV19 and TRBJ2-1 for the parts outside the CDR3, the full variable domain is DGGITQSPKYLFRKEGQNVTLSCEQNLNHDAMYWYRQDPGQGLRLIYYSQIVNDFQKGDIAEGYSVSREKKESFPLTVTSAQKNPTAFYLCASSIGGSYNEQFFGPGTRLTVL.